What follows are 8 T cell receptor beta chains derived from one specimen sequenced in a study of T cell responses to AZD1222 COVID-19 vaccine. TCRdb keeps only in-frame clones here, not all; method: immunoSEQ multiplex PCR. The sample holds fewer than 100,000 clones, around 90% seen once. The sequenced sample was peripheral blood, obtained on day 0 of AZD1222 vaccination. All receptors derive from an adult in good health.

This clone has just one count. This chain joins TRBV14 and TRBJ2-7, with D unresolved. Deletions cut 4 bases from V and 3 bases from J, with 7 bases between. Germline values: CDR1 SGHDN, CDR2 FVKESK. The CDR3 covers 12 residues. DNA of the CDR3: TGTGCCAGCAGCCCTAACGGCTACGAGCAGTACTTC. Protein product: CASSPNGYEQYF.

This clone was observed once. This sequence joins TRBV7-2 and TRBJ1-6; 7 positions agree with TRBD1. J lost 6 bases, V lost 5 bases, and 7 bases had no gene match. The germline gives CDR1 SGHTA, CDR2 FQGNSA. This CDR3 has 15 residues. The CDR3: CASSRRQGLNSPLHF. DNA of the CDR3: TGTGCCAGCAGCCGCCGACAGGGCCTTAATTCACCCCTCCACTTT.

The CDR3 loop is CASSVTGTHRYTF. In DNA form, the CDR3 reads TGTGCCAGCAGCGTCACAGGGACCCATCGCTACACCTTC. This chain uses TRBV11-2 with TRBJ1-2, with D possibly being TRBD1 (6 bases). The V end lost 5 bases, the J end lost 9 bases, and 16 bases lay between the germline ends. Germline values: CDR1 SGHAT, CDR2 FQNNGV. This CDR3 has 13 residues.

The V and J genes are TRBV13 and TRBJ2-7, with 16 bases aligning to TRBD2. Looked up from germline, CDR1 is PRHDT and CDR2 is FYEKMQ (reference sequence). The CDR3 length is 16 residues. V dropped 5 bases and J dropped 2; count of bases not matched to a gene: 3. The CDR3 is CASSDGTSGGAYEQYF. In DNA form, the CDR3 reads TGTGCCAGCAGCGACGGGACTAGCGGGGGGGCCTACGAGCAGTACTTC.

The chain employs TRBV7-2 and TRBJ2-1; tentative D call: TRBD2 (7 bases). Germline V gene data show CDR1 as SGHTA and CDR2 as FQGNSA. The CDR3 consists of 13 residues. V was shortened by 9 bases and J by 1 base, with 10 bases between the two germline ends. The CDR3, as DNA: TGTGCCAGTGGGGGGGCGTCCTACAATGAGCAGTTCTTC. Translating gives CASGGASYNEQFF.

The V call is TRBV9, the J call TRBJ1-1; a weak D match, TRBD1 (5 bases). Trimming stripped 4 bases from V and 3 bases from J, with 13 bases between. Per the germline V gene, CDR1 is SGDLS and CDR2 is YYNGEE. The CDR3 extends over 14 amino acids. The CDR3 sequence: CASSPRGEDTEAFF. The CDR3 coding sequence is TGTGCCAGCAGCCCACGGGGGGAGGACACTGAAGCTTTCTTT.

The chain couples TRBV27 to TRBJ2-5; D may be TRBD2 (5 bases). Between the trimmed V and J ends, which lost 5 bases and 7 bases, there was a span of 20 bases. Looked up from germline, CDR1 is MNHEY and CDR2 is SMNVEV (reference sequence). The CDR3 sequence is 15 residues long. The CDR3 coding sequence is TGTGCCAGCAGTCCACGGGGAGATCCATGGGCGACCCAGTACTTC. Its protein is CASSPRGDPWATQYF.

The chain is built from TRBV27 and TRBJ1-5, with D possibly matching TRBD1 (6 bases). This CDR3 region has 16 residues. Trimming took off 2 bases at V and 0 bases at J, with 11 bases between the two ends. Germline CDR1 MNHEY, CDR2 SMNVEV (reference sequence). In DNA form, the CDR3 reads TGTGCCAGCAGTTTAAGAGGGGGAGATAGCAATCAGCCCCAGCATTTT. Encoded protein: CASSLRGGDSNQPQHF.